The 8 T cell receptor beta chains below all came from one sample that was sequenced in a study of cytomegalovirus exposure and HLA in healthy donors. The PCR made use of 60 Vbeta and 13 Jbeta primers. Assay used: immunoSEQ multiplex PCR; TCRdb lists only in-frame clones, some missing. The sample has some 130,000 clones; 70% to 85% are singletons. Sequenced sample: PBMCs. The receptor set was obtained from a boy aged 2-9 years in good health and CMV-seronegative.

The chain links TRBV11-3 to TRBJ2-3; 9 positions match TRBD2. Per the germline V gene, CDR1 is SGHNT and CDR2 is YENEEA. There are 16 residues in the CDR3. V was clipped by 1 base and J by 1 base; unmatched bases: 3. This CDR3 reads CASSLGASGGTDTQYF. The CDR3 coding sequence is TGTGCCAGCAGCTTAGGGGCTAGCGGGGGCACAGATACGCAGTATTTT.

This chain uses TRBV11-2 with TRBJ2-1; a possible D gene is TRBD2 (5 bases). This CDR3 contains 14 residues. Between the trimmed V and J ends, which lost 4 bases and 8 bases, there was a span of 15 bases. CDR1 and CDR2 from the germline V gene are SGHAT and FQNNGV. The DNA for the CDR3 is TGTGCCAGCAGCTCACCTAGCCCGGAGTATGAGCAGTTCTTC. It is translated as CASSSPSPEYEQFF.

The genes are TRBV6-6 and TRBJ2-7; TRBD2 matches at 12 bases. The germline V gene has CDR1 MNHNY and CDR2 SVGAGI (reference sequence). The J segment lost 7 bases and the V segment lost 6 bases, leaving 7 bases of the junction unmatched. The CDR3 is 14 residues long. The DNA of the CDR3 is TGTGCCAGCAGGCCCGGGACTAGCGGGTTTGAGCAGTACGTC. Its translation is CASRPGTSGFEQYV.

This clone appeared a few times. The chain's CDR3 is CASSFRDSTYTEAFF. The CDR3 coding sequence is TGTGCCAGCAGCTTCCGGGACAGCACCTACACTGAAGCTTTCTTT. The chain recombines TRBV11-2 with TRBJ1-1; TRBD1 agrees at 7 bases. Germline lookup yields CDR1 SGHAT and CDR2 FQNNGV. The V segment lost 3 bases and the J segment 3 bases; nucleotides outside the gene matches: 7. The CDR3 loop spans 15 amino acids.

This rearrangement joins TRBV7-2 to TRBJ2-1; 8 bases fit TRBD1. Per the germline V gene, CDR1 is SGHTA and CDR2 is FQGNSA. Germline trimming cut 4 bases from V and 4 bases from J; bases unmatched to any gene: 9. CDR3 length: 16 residues. CDR3 residues: CASSSVATGAYNEQFF. The CDR3, as DNA: TGTGCCAGCAGCTCAGTCGCGACAGGGGCTTACAATGAGCAGTTCTTC.

The chain uses TRBV29-1 and TRBJ1-2; no clear D gene. CDR1 and CDR2 (germline): SQVTM, ANQGSEA. The CDR3 consists of 16 residues. V shed 2 bases and J shed 4 bases, with 20 bases lying between them. The CDR3 region has the DNA TGCAGCGTTGAAACCCCGGCGTCGGCTCCGGGCTATGGCTACACCTTC. Protein product: CSVETPASAPGYGYTF.

The chain is built from TRBV6-1 and TRBJ2-7; D possibly corresponds to TRBD2 (5 bases). Trimming left V 9 bases short and J 3 bases short, with 15 bases between. This CDR3 comprises 13 residues. Germline lookup yields CDR1 MNHNS and CDR2 SASEGT. The CDR3 region is CASGWARVYEQYV. CDR3 in DNA: TGTGCCAGTGGGTGGGCGCGGGTCTACGAGCAGTACGTC.

This clone occurred once. The chain carries TRBV11-2 and TRBJ1-2; TRBD1 aligns across 7 bases. Germline values: CDR1 SGHAT, CDR2 FQNNGV. This CDR3 has 16 amino acids. Trimming removed 1 base from V and 0 bases from J; junction bases left unmatched: 5. The CDR3 DNA reads as TGTGCCAGCAGCTTAGCCCTCGGGACAGCTAACTATGGCTACACCTTC. Protein: CASSLALGTANYGYTF.